The 18 T cell receptor beta chains below were found in one sample sequenced in a study of T-cell reconstitution after alpha-beta-depleted transplantation in children. Antigens for these TCRs are unknown. The TCRbeta library was prepared with unique molecular identifiers. In TCRdb, the PCR reads were re-called with MiXCR into one record per CDR3 protein. The sample carries 330,000 or so distinct CDR3 sequences, over 7.5% recorded once. General study points: Newly made T cells mostly supplied T-cell counts and diversity one year after transplant.

The sequencing used peripheral blood, collected 360 days after TCRalphabeta/CD19-depleted stem cell transplant. The receptors shown here come from a female patient aged 2 to 10 who had a stem cell transplant for Fanconi anemia, so the T cells may come from the graft donor.

This clonotype has ten or more counts. The chain uses TRBV11-2 and TRBJ1-1; possibly TRBD1 for D (5 bases). Germline V CDR1 and CDR2: SGHAT, FQNNGV. Deletions cut 2 bases from V and 8 bases from J, with 15 bases between. CDR3 size: 14 residues. The CDR3 protein is CASSLIDAYREAFF. The CDR3 nucleotides are TGTGCCAGCAGCTTAATCGATGCGTACAGGGAAGCTTTCTTT.

The chain uses TRBV6-2 or TRBV6-3 and TRBJ2-2; TRBD2 matches at 9 bases. Trimming took 6 bases from V and 6 from J; bases not matched to a gene: 8. This CDR3 contains 15 residues. Germline V gene sequence: CDR1 MNHEY, CDR2 SVGEGT. The CDR3 loop reads CASSPGTSKAGELFF. The CDR3 coding sequence is TGTGCCAGCAGCCCCGGGACTAGCAAGGCCGGGGAGCTGTTTTTT.

The CDR3 region has the DNA TGCGCCAGCAGCCAAGGGGGGGCTGAAAAACTGTTTTTT. Translated: CASSQGGAEKLFF. This chain links TRBV4-3 with TRBJ1-4, with D maybe TRBD1 (6 bases). This CDR3 is built from 13 residues. The germline V gene has CDR1 LGHNA and CDR2 YSLEER. V was pared by 1 base and J by 7 bases, with 7 bases between.

The chain carries TRBV3-1 and TRBJ1-3, with 7 bases aligning to TRBD1. The germline V gene has CDR1 LGHDT and CDR2 YNNKEL (reference sequence). V lost 10 bases and J lost 2; bases outside the gene matches: 5. The CDR3 runs 13 residues. The CDR3, as DNA: TGTGCCACGAGCCAGGGGGCTGGAAACACCATATATTTT. This translates into CATSQGAGNTIYF. Based on the CDR3 plus reference TRBV3-1 and TRBJ1-3, the full variable domain is DTAVSQTPKYLVTQMGNDKSIKCEQNLGHDTMYWYKQDSKKFLKIMFSYNNKELIINETVPNRFSPKSPDKAHLNLHINSLELGDSAVYFCATSQGAGNTIYFGEGSWLTVV.

This clonotype has more than one count but fewer than ten. The V call is TRBV20-1, the J call TRBJ1-2; perhaps TRBD1 as D (6 bases). Germline values: CDR1 DFQATT, CDR2 SNEGSKA (reference sequence). Deletions cut 0 bases from V and 6 bases from J, with 14 bases between. The length of the CDR3 is 14 residues. In DNA form, the CDR3 reads TGCAGTGCTAGAGATTTCAGGGGAACGAATGGCTACACCTTC. Protein: CSARDFRGTNGYTF.

This clonotype was seen at least ten times. The chain has TRBV12-3 or TRBV12-4 and TRBJ1-1; D not resolved. The length of the CDR3 is 13 residues. Between the trimmed V and J ends, which lost 8 bases and 1 base, there was a span of 11 bases. CDR3 sequence (DNA): TGTGCCAGCCACATCAACCCGAACACTGAAGCTTTCTTT. Translation gives CASHINPNTEAFF.

There are many counts of this clonotype. This sequence joins TRBV20-1 and TRBJ2-1; 8 nucleotides match TRBD2. Germline V CDR1 and CDR2: DFQATT, SNEGSKA (reference sequence). J gave up 0 bases and V 6 bases, and 4 bases lay outside the gene matches. This CDR3 is 14 amino acids long. CDR3: CSAPGLASYNEQFF. In nucleotides, the CDR3 is TGCAGTGCCCCAGGACTAGCCTCCTACAATGAGCAGTTCTTC.

For this clonotype: A much bigger clone sits one base away, suggesting this may be a read error. The CDR3 is CATSPRHTDAQYF. The CDR3 nucleotides are TGTGCCACTTCCCCCAGGCACACAGATGCGCAGTATTTT. V is TRBV24-1 and J is TRBJ2-3; no reliable D call. There are 13 residues in the CDR3. CDR1 and CDR2 (germline): KGHDR, SFDVKD.

The chain is built from TRBV5-8 and TRBJ1-4, with D possibly TRBD1 on 5 matching bases. The CDR3 has 17 amino acids. In germline, CDR1 is SGHTS, CDR2 YDEGEE. V was cut by 0 bases and J by 5 bases, with 17 bases left in between. The CDR3 region has the DNA TGTGCCAGCAGCTTGGCAGTCGGACAAACAAACAATGAAAAACTGTTTTTT. Its protein product is CASSLAVGQTNNEKLFF. The whole variable domain, remainder taken from reference TRBV5-8 and TRBJ1-4, is EAGVTQSPTHLIKTRGQQATLRCSPISGHTSVYWYQQALGLGLQFLLWYDEGEERNRGNFPPRFSGRQFPNYSSELNVNALELEDSALYLCASSLAVGQTNNEKLFFGSGTQLSVL.

This chain joins TRBV20-1 and TRBJ2-7; 8 bases agree with TRBD2. The CDR3 loop spans 15 amino acids. CDR1 DFQATT and CDR2 SNEGSKA come from the germline V gene (reference sequence). The CDR3 DNA reads TGCAGCAGGTTAAGCGGGAGTCGGGGAACCTACGAGCAGTACTTC. Residues: CSRLSGSRGTYEQYF.

The gene calls are TRBV5-1 and TRBJ1-6; D remains unclear. The germline V gene has CDR1 SGHRS and CDR2 YFSETQ. The CDR3 consists of 16 residues. V shed 3 bases and J shed 7 bases, with 17 bases lying between them. CDR3 residues: CASSYAPPGLNSPLHF. The CDR3 bases are TGCGCCAGCAGCTACGCGCCCCCCGGTTTGAATTCACCCCTCCACTTT.

This chain joins TRBV6-2 or TRBV6-3 and TRBJ2-7, with D unclear. This CDR3 is built from 17 residues. Germline lookup yields CDR1 MNHEY and CDR2 SVGEGT. The V and J ends lost 8 bases and 1 base respectively, with 24 bases between them. CDR3 nucleotides: TGTGCCAGCCGCCAGCGCGAGCCCATCCATGCTTCCTACGAGCAGTACTTC. Translating gives CASRQREPIHASYEQYF.

This clonotype was counted many times. This chain uses TRBV27 with TRBJ2-3; TRBD1 is a possible D gene (6 bases). This CDR3 spans 14 amino acids. The germline V gene encodes CDR1 MNHEY and CDR2 SMNVEV (reference sequence). V lost 5 bases and J lost 2, with 11 bases in between. For the CDR3, the DNA is TGTGCCAGCAGTCTGGGACACCTCACAGATACGCAGTATTTT. It is translated as CASSLGHLTDTQYF.

The chain recombines TRBV7-9 with TRBJ1-2, with 7 positions matching TRBD1. J lost 4 bases, V lost 1 base, and 12 bases had no gene match. The length of the CDR3 is 17 residues. Germline loops: CDR1 SEHNR, CDR2 FQNEAQ (reference sequence). Here the CDR3 DNA reads TGTGCCAGCAGCTTAGGAACAGGGGCGATCGAAGTCTATGGCTACACCTTC. Amino acids: CASSLGTGAIEVYGYTF.

This clonotype was counted between two and nine times. The J gene is TRBJ2-1, the V gene TRBV11-1; 7 bases align to TRBD2. This CDR3 spans 16 amino acids. V shed 3 bases, J shed 2 bases, and the junction held 7 bases outside the gene matches. Germline loops: CDR1 SGHAT, CDR2 FQDESV (reference sequence). CDR3 sequence reads: CASSFWEGGPYNEQFF. The CDR3 DNA sequence: TGTGCCAGCAGCTTCTGGGAGGGAGGGCCCTACAATGAGCAGTTCTTC.

The V gene is TRBV20-1, the J gene TRBJ2-5; 8 bases align to TRBD1. Germline trimming cut 0 bases from V and 6 bases from J; bases unmatched to any gene: 9. The V gene's germline CDR1 is DFQATT and CDR2 SNEGSKA (reference sequence). There are 15 residues in the CDR3. The CDR3 DNA reads TGCAGTGCTAGAGATCAGGCAGGGGGCTTTAAGACCCAGTACTTC. Translated: CSARDQAGGFKTQYF.

This clonotype was counted at least ten times. This chain connects TRBV27 to TRBJ2-2; D gene uncertain. The CDR3 length is 17 residues. Trimming took 6 bases from V and 0 from J, leaving 17 bases between them. Germline CDR1 MNHEY, CDR2 SMNVEV (reference sequence). CDR3 sequence: CASRRAYRVPNTGELFF. The CDR3 DNA sequence: TGTGCCAGCAGAAGAGCCTACAGAGTCCCGAACACCGGGGAGCTGTTTTTT.

This clonotype was detected a few times. The CDR3 region is CASVGGSGELFF. DNA of the CDR3: TGTGCCAGCGTGGGGGGATCCGGGGAGCTGTTTTTT. The genes are TRBV3-1 and TRBJ2-2; weak D call: TRBD2 (6 bases). V lost 8 bases and J 6 bases, leaving 10 bases between the germline ends. Germline V gene data show CDR1 as LGHDT and CDR2 as YNNKEL (reference sequence). The CDR3 runs to 12 residues.